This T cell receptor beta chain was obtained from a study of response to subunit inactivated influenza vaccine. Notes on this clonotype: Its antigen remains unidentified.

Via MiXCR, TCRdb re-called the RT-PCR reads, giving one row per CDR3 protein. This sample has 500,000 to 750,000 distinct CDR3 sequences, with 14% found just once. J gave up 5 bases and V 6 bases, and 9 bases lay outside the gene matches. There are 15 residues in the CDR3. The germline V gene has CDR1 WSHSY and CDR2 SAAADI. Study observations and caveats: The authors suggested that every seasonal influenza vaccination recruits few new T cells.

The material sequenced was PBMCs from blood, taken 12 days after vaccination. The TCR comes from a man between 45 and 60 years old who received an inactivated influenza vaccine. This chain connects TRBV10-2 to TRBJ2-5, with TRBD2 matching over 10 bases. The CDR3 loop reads CASREAGGPGETQYF. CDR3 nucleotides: TGCGCCAGCAGGGAAGCGGGAGGGCCGGGTGAGACCCAGTACTTC.